What follows are 11 T cell receptor beta chains derived from one specimen sequenced in a study of molecular identifiers for immune sequencing clone quantification. TCRdb re-analysed the PCR reads in MiXCR, keeping a single row per CDR3 protein. The sample contains some 590,000 distinct CDR3 sequences, less than 30% of which appear only once. Sequenced input: naive CD8+ T cells from blood, with Jurkat cell RNA spiked in. Specified subset: FACS-sorted CD8+CD4-CCR7+CD45RA+ naive T cells. These receptors originate from a human donor in good health. Some libraries in this study had Jurkat cell RNA spiked in.

As to this clonotype: A junction boundary mismatches the germline segment, possibly from a read error. V and J are TRBV20-1 and TRBJ2-2; 7 bases match TRBD2. Germline loops: CDR1 DFQATT, CDR2 SNEGSKA (reference sequence). The CDR3 contains 16 residues. In nucleotides, the CDR3 is TGCAGTGCTAGAGATCGCTGGCGGGAGAACACCGGGGAGCTGCTTTTT. It is translated as CSARDRWRENTGELLF.

This clonotype has just a few counts. The rearrangement joins TRBV30 to TRBJ2-3; 9 bases fit TRBD1. Per the germline V gene, CDR1 is GTSNPN and CDR2 is SVGIG (reference sequence). The CDR3 consists of 14 residues. Trimming took 3 bases from V and 4 from J; bases not matched to a gene: 5. In nucleotides, the CDR3 is TGTGCCTGGAGCCGCGGGACAGGGTCAGATACGCAGTATTTT. It encodes CAWSRGTGSDTQYF.

This clonotype was seen ten or more times. The V gene is TRBV20-1, the J gene TRBJ1-2; D gene uncertain. The germline CDR1 and CDR2 sequences are DFQATT and SNEGSKA (reference sequence). V was trimmed by 5 bases and J by 4 bases, leaving 8 bases between them. The CDR3 loop spans 11 amino acids. In nucleotides, the CDR3 is TGCAGTGCTGTCTGGGGCTATGGCTACACCTTC. It encodes CSAVWGYGYTF.

This clonotype was seen only once. No DNA is shown, since the ends of the CDR3 on it are uncertain; the CDR3 is the one TCRdb lists. The chain recombines TRBV5-1 with TRBJ2-6. Germline loops: CDR1 SGHRS, CDR2 YFSETQ. A total of 15 residues make up the CDR3, ends included. CDR3 sequence: CASSLVGAGANVPTF.

CDR3 loop: CSARVQILQGLMNTEAFF. The CDR3 nucleotides read TGCAGTGCTAGAGTTCAGATACTACAGGGGCTCATGAACACTGAAGCTTTCTTT. J is TRBJ1-1 and V is TRBV20-1; the match to TRBD1 covers 7 bases. J gave up 0 bases and V 1 base, and 14 bases lay outside the gene matches. The CDR3 totals 18 residues. Germline CDR1 is DFQATT and CDR2 is SNEGSKA (reference sequence).

The rearrangement uses TRBV9 and TRBJ1-5; a weak D match, TRBD1 (5 bases). CDR1 and CDR2 from the germline V gene are SGDLS and YYNGEE. Trimming cost V 2 bases and J 5 bases, with 17 bases left between them. The CDR3 consists of 16 residues. The CDR3 is CASSVGGGGAYQPQHF. CDR3 nucleotide sequence: TGTGCCAGCAGCGTGGGAGGTGGGGGTGCTTATCAGCCCCAGCATTTT. Full variable domain (missing parts from reference TRBV9 and TRBJ1-5): DSGVTQTPKHLITATGQRVTLRCSPRSGDLSVYWYQQSLDQGLQFLIQYYNGEERAKGNILERFSAQQFPDLHSELNLSSLELGDSALYFCASSVGGGGAYQPQHFGDGTRLSIL.

This chain connects TRBV5-5 to TRBJ2-1, with 14 bases matching TRBD2. Trimming removed 0 bases from V and 5 bases from J; junction bases left unmatched: 1. This CDR3 spans 16 amino acids. The germline V gene has CDR1 SGHKS and CDR2 YYEKEE (reference sequence). The CDR3 loop is CASSLAGLAGDNEQFF. Here the CDR3 DNA reads TGTGCCAGCAGCTTGGCGGGACTAGCGGGGGACAATGAGCAGTTCTTC.

Comment on this clonotype: An end of the junction does not agree with germline; a read error may underlie this. This sequence joins TRBV7-9 and TRBJ2-7, with TRBD1 matching over 12 bases. CDR3 length equals 16 residues. Germline V gene lookup returns CDR1 SEHNR and CDR2 FQNEAQ (reference sequence). The CDR3 loop is CASSLSGTGGYYEKYF. DNA of the CDR3: TGTGCCAGCAGCTTATCCGGGACAGGGGGCTACTACGAGAAGTACTTC.

This clonotype was counted at least ten times. V usage is TRBV4-3 and J usage is TRBJ1-1, with TRBD1 identical over 9 bases. This CDR3 is 17 amino acids long. Germline CDR1 LGHNA, CDR2 YSLEER. The trim removed 1 base at V and 0 bases at J, leaving 6 bases unmatched. The CDR3 DNA reads as TGCGCCAGCAGCCAAGTATTGGGACAGGGATTGAACACTGAAGCTTTCTTT. It codes for CASSQVLGQGLNTEAFF.

J is TRBJ2-7 and V is TRBV6-2 or TRBV6-3; a possible D gene is TRBD2 (5 bases). The germline V gene has CDR1 MNHEY and CDR2 SVGEGT. The CDR3 covers 15 residues. Trimming left V 5 bases short and J 5 bases short, with 19 bases between. The CDR3 DNA follows: TGTGCCAGCAGTGGAACCGGGATTATAAGCCACGAGCAGTACTTC. This sequence encodes CASSGTGIISHEQYF.

As concerns this clonotype: At one end the junction does not follow the germline gene, possibly because of a read error. This chain links TRBV6-2 or TRBV6-3 with TRBJ2-5; 7 nucleotides match TRBD1. Germline V gene sequence: CDR1 MNHEY, CDR2 SVGEGT. The CDR3 is 15 amino acids. The CDR3 here is CACSLAWDSQETQYF. DNA for the CDR3: TGTGCCTGCAGCTTAGCATGGGACAGCCAAGAGACCCAGTACTTC.